These 5 T cell receptor beta chains were sequenced from one sample in a study of shared clonotypes between healthy human individuals (TCRdb year 2020). The library was produced with the immunoSEQ multiplex PCR assay. TCRdb obtained this table from immuneACCESS and retained in-frame rearrangements with V and J assigned. These tables miss some clones; where compared with another copy, unresolved V genes account for less than half of the shortfall, and the remainder is unexplained. The sample contains 550,000 to 850,000 clones, less than 85% of them found a single time. The top ten constitute around 1.6% of the sample. Sequencing used memory CD4+ T cells sorted from blood. Read against the paper, the sample's cell subset or site label means: CD45RA-negative fraction. The source of these receptors is a woman aged 30 to 39 in good health.

This clone was counted only a few times. The chain joins TRBV28 to TRBJ1-5; D not certain. Germline lookup yields CDR1 MDHEN and CDR2 SYDVKM. With 6 bases removed from V and 2 bases from J, the gap between germline ends came to 17 bases. The CDR3 extends over 16 amino acids. Here the CDR3 reads CASRPQTGVGNQPQHF. As DNA, the CDR3 is TGTGCCAGCAGACCCCAAACCGGGGTAGGCAATCAGCCCCAGCATTTT.

This chain links TRBV4-1 with TRBJ2-3; possibly TRBD1 or TRBD2 for D (7 bases each). V was trimmed by 0 bases and J by 4 bases, leaving 17 bases between them. CDR1 is MGHRA, CDR2 YSYEKL, per germline. CDR3 length: 17 residues. CDR3 residues: CASSQEVSSGTADTQYF. CDR3 in DNA: TGCGCCAGCAGCCAAGAAGTATCGAGCGGGACAGCAGATACGCAGTATTTT.

V usage is TRBV10-2 and J usage is TRBJ2-1; no clear D. The CDR3 sequence is 10 residues long. Looked up from germline, CDR1 is WSHSY and CDR2 is SAAADI. Deletions cut 6 bases from V and 12 bases from J, with 9 bases between. The CDR3, as DNA: TGCGCCAGCAGGGACGTTACGCAGTTCTTC. As protein: CASRDVTQFF.

The V and J genes are TRBV9 and TRBJ2-1; a possible D gene is TRBD2 (6 bases). In germline, CDR1 is SGDLS, CDR2 YYNGEE. The length of the CDR3 is 13 residues. V was cut by 2 bases and J by 4 bases, with 7 bases left in between. The CDR3 DNA is TGTGCCAGCAGCGTGACTAGTTACAATGAGCAGTTCTTC. As protein: CASSVTSYNEQFF.

This clone was detected a few times. The same CDR3 can be traced to other DNA sequences in this sample. The chain is built from TRBV20-1 and TRBJ1-5; D remains unclear. This CDR3 has 11 residues. V lost 6 bases to trimming and J lost 5 bases, with 8 bases between them. Germline lookup yields CDR1 DFQATT and CDR2 SNEGSKA (reference sequence). CDR3 residues: CSAGGHQPQHF. CDR3 DNA: TGCAGTGCGGGAGGGCATCAGCCCCAGCATTTT.